This TCR beta chain was sequenced for a study of glioma-infiltrating T cells. This clonotype was observed many times. This CDR3 is built from 13 residues. In germline, CDR1 is SNHLY, CDR2 FYNNEI. V was shortened by 8 bases and J by 0 bases, with 5 bases between the two germline ends. TCR alpha and beta CDR3 regions were amplified from RNA using iRepertoire nested multiplex PCR. TCRdb passed the multiplex PCR reads through MiXCR, listing each CDR3 protein once. The sample has approximately 100,000 distinct CDR3 sequences; 25% to 30% are singletons. Source material: glioma tissue, nonneoplastic brain tissue, or PBMCs (not recorded which). The clonotype was recovered from a human donor with low-grade glioma or glioblastoma, undergoing nonglioma brain surgery, or in good health (not recorded which). The chain is built from TRBV2 and TRBJ1-6; D not resolved. The CDR3 DNA sequence: TGTGCCAGCGCAAGCTCCTATAATTCACCCCTCCACTTT. Translated: CASASSYNSPLHF.